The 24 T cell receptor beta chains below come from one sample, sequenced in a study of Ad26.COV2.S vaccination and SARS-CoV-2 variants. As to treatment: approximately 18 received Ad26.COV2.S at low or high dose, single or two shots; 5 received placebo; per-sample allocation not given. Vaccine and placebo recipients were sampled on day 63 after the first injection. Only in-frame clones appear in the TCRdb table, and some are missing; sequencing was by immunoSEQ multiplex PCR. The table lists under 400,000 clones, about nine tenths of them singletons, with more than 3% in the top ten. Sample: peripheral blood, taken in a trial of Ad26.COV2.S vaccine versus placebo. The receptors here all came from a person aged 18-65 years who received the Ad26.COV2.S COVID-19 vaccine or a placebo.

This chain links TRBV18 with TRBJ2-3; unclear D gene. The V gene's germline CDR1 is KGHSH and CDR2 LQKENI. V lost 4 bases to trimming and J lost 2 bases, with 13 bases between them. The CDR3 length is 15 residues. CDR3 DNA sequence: TGTGCCAGCTCACTCCGACGGTCCGACACAGATACGCAGTATTTT. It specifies CASSLRRSDTDTQYF. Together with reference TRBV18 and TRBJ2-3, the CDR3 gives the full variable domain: NAGVMQNPRHLVRRRGQEARLRCSPMKGHSHVYWYRQLPEEGLKFMVYLQKENIIDESGMPKERFSAEFPKEGPSILRIQQVVRGDSAAYFCASSLRRSDTDTQYFGPGTRLTVL.

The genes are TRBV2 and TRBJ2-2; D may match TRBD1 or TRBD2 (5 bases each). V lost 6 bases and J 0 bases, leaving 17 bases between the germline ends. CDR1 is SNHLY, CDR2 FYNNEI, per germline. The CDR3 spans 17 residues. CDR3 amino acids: CASSAHRDLPNTGELFF. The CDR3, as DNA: TGTGCCAGCAGCGCCCACCGGGACCTGCCGAACACCGGGGAGCTGTTTTTT.

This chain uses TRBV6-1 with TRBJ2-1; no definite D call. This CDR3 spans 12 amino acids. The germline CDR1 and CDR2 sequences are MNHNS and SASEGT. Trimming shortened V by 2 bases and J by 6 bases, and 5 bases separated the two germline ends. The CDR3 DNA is TGTGCCAGCAGTGAATCTGGCAATGAGCAGTTCTTC. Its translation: CASSESGNEQFF.

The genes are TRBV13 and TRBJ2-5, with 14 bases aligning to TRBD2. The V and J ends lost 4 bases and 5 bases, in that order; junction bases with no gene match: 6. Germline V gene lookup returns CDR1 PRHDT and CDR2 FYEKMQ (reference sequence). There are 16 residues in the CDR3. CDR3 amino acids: CASSSRLAGGFETQYF. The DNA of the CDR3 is TGTGCCAGCAGCTCCCGACTAGCGGGGGGGTTCGAGACCCAGTACTTC.

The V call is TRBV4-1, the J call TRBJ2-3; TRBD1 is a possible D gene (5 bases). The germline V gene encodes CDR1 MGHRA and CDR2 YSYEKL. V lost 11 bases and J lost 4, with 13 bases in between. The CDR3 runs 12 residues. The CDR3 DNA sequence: TGCGCCTCCGGAAGGGGATCAGATACGCAGTATTTT. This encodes CASGRGSDTQYF.

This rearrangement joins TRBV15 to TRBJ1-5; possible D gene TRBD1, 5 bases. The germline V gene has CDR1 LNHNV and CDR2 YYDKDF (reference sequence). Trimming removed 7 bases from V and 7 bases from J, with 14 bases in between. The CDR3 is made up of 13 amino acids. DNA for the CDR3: TGTGCCACCACCAGGCGGGGGGAGCAGCCCCAGCATTTT. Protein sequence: CATTRRGEQPQHF.

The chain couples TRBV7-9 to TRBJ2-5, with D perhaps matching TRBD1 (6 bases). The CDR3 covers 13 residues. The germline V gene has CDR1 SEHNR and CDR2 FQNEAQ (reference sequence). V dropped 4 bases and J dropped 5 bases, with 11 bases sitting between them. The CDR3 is CASSSGTLETQYF. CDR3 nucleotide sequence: TGTGCCAGCAGCTCAGGGACATTGGAGACCCAGTACTTC.

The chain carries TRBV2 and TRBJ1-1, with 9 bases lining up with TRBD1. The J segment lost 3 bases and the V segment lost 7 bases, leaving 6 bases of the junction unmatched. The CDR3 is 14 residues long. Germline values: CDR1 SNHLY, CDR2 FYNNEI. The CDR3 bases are TGTGCCAGCAAGCAGACAGGGGGGGACACTGAAGCTTTCTTT. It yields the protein CASKQTGGDTEAFF. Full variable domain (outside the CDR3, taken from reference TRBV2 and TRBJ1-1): EPEVTQTPSHQVTQMGQEVILRCVPISNHLYFYWYRQILGQKVEFLVSFYNNEISEKSEIFDDQFSVERPDGSNFTLKIRSTKLEDSAMYFCASKQTGGDTEAFFGQGTRLTVV.

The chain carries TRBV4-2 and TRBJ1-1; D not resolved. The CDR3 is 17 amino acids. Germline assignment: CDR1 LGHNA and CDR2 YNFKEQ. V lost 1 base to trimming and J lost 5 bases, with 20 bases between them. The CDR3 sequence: CASSQALKDGVGTEAFF. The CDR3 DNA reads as TGTGCCAGCAGCCAAGCCTTAAAAGACGGCGTGGGAACTGAAGCTTTCTTT.

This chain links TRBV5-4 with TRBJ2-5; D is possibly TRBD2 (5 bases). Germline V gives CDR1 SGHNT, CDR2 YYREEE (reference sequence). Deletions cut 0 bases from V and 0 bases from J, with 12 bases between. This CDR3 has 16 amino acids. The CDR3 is CASSLGEGPYQETQYF. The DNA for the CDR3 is TGTGCCAGCAGCTTGGGTGAGGGCCCGTACCAAGAGACCCAGTACTTC.

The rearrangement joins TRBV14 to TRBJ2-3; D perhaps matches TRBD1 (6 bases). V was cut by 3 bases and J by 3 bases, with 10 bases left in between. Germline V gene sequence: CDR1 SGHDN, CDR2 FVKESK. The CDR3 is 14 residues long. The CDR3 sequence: CASSHFRGTDTQYF. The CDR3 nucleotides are TGTGCCAGCAGCCACTTCAGGGGAACAGATACGCAGTATTTT.

The CDR3 nucleotides are TGCAGCGTTGAAAAACAGATCAATGAGCAGTTCTTC. It encodes CSVEKQINEQFF. V and J are TRBV29-1 and TRBJ2-1, with D unclear. The CDR3 spans 12 residues. From germline, CDR1 is SQVTM and CDR2 ANQGSEA. Trimming stripped 2 bases from V and 6 bases from J, with 8 bases between.

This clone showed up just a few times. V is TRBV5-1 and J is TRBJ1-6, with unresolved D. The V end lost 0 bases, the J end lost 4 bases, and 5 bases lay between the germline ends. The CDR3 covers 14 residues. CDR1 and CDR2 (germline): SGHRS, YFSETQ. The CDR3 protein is CASSLDQYNSPLHF. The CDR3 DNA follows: TGCGCCAGCAGCTTGGACCAGTATAATTCACCCCTCCACTTT.

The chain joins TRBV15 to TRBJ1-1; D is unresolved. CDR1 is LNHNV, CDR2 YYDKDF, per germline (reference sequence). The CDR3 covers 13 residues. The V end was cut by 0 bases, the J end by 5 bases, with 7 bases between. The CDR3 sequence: CATSRDHETEAFF. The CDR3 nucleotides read TGTGCCACCAGCAGAGATCATGAAACTGAAGCTTTCTTT.

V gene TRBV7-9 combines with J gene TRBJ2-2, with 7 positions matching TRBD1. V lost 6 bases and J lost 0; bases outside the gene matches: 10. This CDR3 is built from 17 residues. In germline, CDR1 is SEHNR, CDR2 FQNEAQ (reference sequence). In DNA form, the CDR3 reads TGTGCCAGCAGGCCCAGAGGTCAGGGGGCGAACACCGGGGAGCTGTTTTTT. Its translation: CASRPRGQGANTGELFF. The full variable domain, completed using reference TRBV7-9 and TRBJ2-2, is DTGVSQNPRHKITKRGQNVTFRCDPISEHNRLYWYRQTLGQGPEFLTYFQNEAQLEKSRLLSDRFSAERPKGSFSTLEIQRTEQGDSAMYLCASRPRGQGANTGELFFGEGSRLTVL.

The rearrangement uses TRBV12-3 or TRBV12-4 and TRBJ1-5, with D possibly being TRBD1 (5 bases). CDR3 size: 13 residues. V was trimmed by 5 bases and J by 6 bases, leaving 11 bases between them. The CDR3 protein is CASSLPGAQPQHF. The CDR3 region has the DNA TGTGCCAGCAGTCTCCCCGGGGCTCAGCCCCAGCATTTT.

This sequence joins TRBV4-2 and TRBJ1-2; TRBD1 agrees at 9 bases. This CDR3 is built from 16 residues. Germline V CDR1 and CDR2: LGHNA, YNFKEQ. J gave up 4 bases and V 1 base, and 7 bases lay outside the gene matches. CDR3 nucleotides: TGTGCCAGCAGCCAAGTAGACCGGGACAGGGTCTATGGCTACACCTTC. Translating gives CASSQVDRDRVYGYTF.

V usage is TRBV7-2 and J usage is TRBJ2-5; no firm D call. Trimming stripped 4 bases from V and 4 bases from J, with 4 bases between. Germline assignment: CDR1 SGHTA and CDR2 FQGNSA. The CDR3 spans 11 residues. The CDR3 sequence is CASSSGETQYF. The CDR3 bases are TGTGCCAGCAGCTCGGGAGAGACCCAGTACTTC.

CDR3 in amino acids: CASSQLTTSSNQPQHF. CDR3 nucleotide sequence: TGTGCCAGCAGCCAATTAACCACCTCTAGCAATCAGCCCCAGCATTTT. The chain combines TRBV16 with TRBJ1-5, with unresolved D. The CDR3 extends over 16 amino acids. Trimming took 1 base from V and 0 from J, leaving 10 bases between them. The germline CDR1 and CDR2 sequences are KGHSY and FQNENV.

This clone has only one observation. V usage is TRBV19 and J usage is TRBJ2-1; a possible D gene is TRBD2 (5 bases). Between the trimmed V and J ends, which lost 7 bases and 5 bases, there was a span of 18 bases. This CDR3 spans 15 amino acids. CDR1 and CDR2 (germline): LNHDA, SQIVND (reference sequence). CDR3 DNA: TGTGCCAGTACCACTACTCCGGGATCTAACAATGAGCAGTTCTTC. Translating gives CASTTTPGSNNEQFF.

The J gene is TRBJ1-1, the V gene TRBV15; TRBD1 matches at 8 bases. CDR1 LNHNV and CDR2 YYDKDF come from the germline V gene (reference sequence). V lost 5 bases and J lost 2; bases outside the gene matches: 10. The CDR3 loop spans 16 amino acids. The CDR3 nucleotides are TGTGCCACCAGCCCCCGCCGGACAGGGCCAAACACTGAAGCTTTCTTT. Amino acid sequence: CATSPRRTGPNTEAFF.

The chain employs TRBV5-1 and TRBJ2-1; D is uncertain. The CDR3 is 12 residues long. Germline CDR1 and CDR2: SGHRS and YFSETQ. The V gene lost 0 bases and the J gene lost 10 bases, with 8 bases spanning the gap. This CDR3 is CASSLAGREQFF. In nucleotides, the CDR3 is TGCGCCAGCAGCTTGGCTGGACGCGAGCAGTTCTTC.

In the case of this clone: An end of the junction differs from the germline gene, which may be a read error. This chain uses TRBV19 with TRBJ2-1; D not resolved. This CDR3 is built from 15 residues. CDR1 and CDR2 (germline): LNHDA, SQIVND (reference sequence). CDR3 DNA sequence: TGTGCCAGTAGTTTAGAACTTAGCTCCTACAATGAGCAGTTCTTC. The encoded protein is CASSLELSSYNEQFF.

This CDR3 reads CASSLGLAGGRGTDTQYF. The CDR3 DNA reads as TGCGCCAGCAGCTTGGGACTAGCGGGGGGCCGGGGGACAGATACGCAGTATTTT. This chain uses TRBV5-1 with TRBJ2-3, with TRBD2 matching 13 bases. The V gene's germline CDR1 is SGHRS and CDR2 YFSETQ. The V segment lost 0 bases and the J segment 3 bases; nucleotides outside the gene matches: 7. The CDR3 sequence is 18 residues long.